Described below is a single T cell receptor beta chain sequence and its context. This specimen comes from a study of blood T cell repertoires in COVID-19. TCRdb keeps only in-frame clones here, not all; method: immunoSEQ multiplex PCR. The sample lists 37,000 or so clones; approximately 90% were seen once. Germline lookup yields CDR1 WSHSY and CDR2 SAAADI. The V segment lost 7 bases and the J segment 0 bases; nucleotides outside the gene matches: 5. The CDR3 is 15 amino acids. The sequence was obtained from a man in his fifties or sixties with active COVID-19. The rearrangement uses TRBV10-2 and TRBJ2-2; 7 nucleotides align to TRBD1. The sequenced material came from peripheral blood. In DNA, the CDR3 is TGCGCCAGCAAAGGACAGGTCGCGAACACCGGGGAGCTGTTTTTT. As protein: CASKGQVANTGELFF.